This TCR beta chain was sequenced during a study of post-analysis software for immune sequencing data. Study-level background: Several disease courses (relapsing-remitting, secondary progressive and progressive-relapsing) of multiple sclerosis were included. Study-level results: Multiple sclerosis was associated with a significant reduction in normalized Chao1 diversity relative to controls. When patients were compared with controls, roughly five TRBV segments were more frequent, TRBV5-6, TRBV5-1 and TRBV20-1 among them. The F measure placed samples prepared in the same batch into strongly shared clusters.

This clonotype was picked up a small number of times. Antigen: not known. Unique molecular identifiers were carried by the TCR beta cDNA libraries. TCRdb reprocessed the PCR reads via MiXCR and lists one record per CDR3 protein. Of roughly 620,000 distinct CDR3 sequences listed, 44% are singletons. V was shortened by 5 bases and J by 1 base, with 11 bases between the two germline ends. This CDR3 comprises 13 residues. Per the germline V gene, CDR1 is GTSNPN and CDR2 is SVGIG (reference sequence). The source of this sequence is a girl aged 10 to 17 with multiple sclerosis. The sample was blood. The chain is built from TRBV30 and TRBJ1-2; D is perhaps TRBD1 (5 bases). The chain's CDR3 is CAWVDRHNYGYTF. The CDR3 region has the DNA TGTGCCTGGGTCGACAGACATAACTATGGCTACACCTTC.